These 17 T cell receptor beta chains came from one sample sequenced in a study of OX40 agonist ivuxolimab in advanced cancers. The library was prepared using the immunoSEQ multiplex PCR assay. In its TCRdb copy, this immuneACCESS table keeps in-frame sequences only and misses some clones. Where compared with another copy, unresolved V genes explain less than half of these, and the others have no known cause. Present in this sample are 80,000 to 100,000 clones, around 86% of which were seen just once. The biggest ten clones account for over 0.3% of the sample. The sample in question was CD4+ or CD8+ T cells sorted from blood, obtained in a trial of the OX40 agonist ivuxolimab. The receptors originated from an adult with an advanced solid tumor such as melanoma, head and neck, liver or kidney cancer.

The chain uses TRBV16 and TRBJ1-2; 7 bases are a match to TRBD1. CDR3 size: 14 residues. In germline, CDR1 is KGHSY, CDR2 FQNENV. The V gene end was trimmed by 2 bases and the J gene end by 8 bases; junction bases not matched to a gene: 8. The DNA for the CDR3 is TGTGCCAGCAGCCAACTCGCTCAAGGGGGCGGCTACACCTTC. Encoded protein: CASSQLAQGGGYTF.

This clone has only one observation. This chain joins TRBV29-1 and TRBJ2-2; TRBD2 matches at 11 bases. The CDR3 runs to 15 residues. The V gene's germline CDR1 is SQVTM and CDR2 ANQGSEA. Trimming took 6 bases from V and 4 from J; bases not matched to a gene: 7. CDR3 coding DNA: TGCAGCGTCAAACCCGGGACTAGCGGCACCGGGGAGCTGTTTTTT. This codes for CSVKPGTSGTGELFF.

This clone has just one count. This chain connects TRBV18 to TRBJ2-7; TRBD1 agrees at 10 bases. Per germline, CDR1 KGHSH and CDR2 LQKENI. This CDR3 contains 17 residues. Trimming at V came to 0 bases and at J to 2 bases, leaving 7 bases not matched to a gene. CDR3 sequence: CASSPPLGTGVPYEQYF. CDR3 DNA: TGTGCCAGCTCACCACCGTTAGGGACAGGGGTACCCTACGAGCAGTACTTC.

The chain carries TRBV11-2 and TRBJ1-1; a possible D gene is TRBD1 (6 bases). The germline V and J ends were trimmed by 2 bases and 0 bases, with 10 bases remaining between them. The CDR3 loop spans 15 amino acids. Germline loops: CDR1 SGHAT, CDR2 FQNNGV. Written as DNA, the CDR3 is TGTGCCAGCAGCTTATTGGGGGACATGAACACTGAAGCTTTCTTT. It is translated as CASSLLGDMNTEAFF.

The CDR3 DNA reads TGTGCCAGTAGGATACAGGGGGGCGCAACCTACGAGCAGTACTTC. Its translation is CASRIQGGATYEQYF. The rearrangement joins TRBV19 to TRBJ2-7, with TRBD1 matching 8 bases. Germline V CDR1 and CDR2: LNHDA, SQIVND (reference sequence). CDR3 length equals 15 residues. Trimming removed 6 bases from V and 2 bases from J; junction bases left unmatched: 9.

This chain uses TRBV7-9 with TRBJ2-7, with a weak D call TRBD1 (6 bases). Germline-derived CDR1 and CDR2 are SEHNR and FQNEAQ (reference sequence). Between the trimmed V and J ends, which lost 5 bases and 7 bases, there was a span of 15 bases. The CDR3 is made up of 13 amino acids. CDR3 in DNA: TGTGCCAGCAGCAAGGGACACCTAAAAGAGCAGTACTTC. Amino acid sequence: CASSKGHLKEQYF. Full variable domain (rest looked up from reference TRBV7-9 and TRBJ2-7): DTGVSQNPRHKITKRGQNVTFRCDPISEHNRLYWYRQTLGQGPEFLTYFQNEAQLEKSRLLSDRFSAERPKGSFSTLEIQRTEQGDSAMYLCASSKGHLKEQYFGPGTRLTVT.

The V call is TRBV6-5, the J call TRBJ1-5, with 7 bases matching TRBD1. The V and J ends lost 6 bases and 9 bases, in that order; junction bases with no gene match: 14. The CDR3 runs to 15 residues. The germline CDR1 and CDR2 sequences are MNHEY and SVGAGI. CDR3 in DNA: TGTGCCAGCAGGTCGACAGGGCTCACGGGGGGGCCCCAGCATTTT. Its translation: CASRSTGLTGGPQHF.

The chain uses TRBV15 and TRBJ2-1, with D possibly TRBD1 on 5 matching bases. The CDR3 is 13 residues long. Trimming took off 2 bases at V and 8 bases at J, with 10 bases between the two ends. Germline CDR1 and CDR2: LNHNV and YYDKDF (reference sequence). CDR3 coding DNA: TGTGCCACCAGCAGACAGGGTACATATGAGCAGTTCTTC. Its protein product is CATSRQGTYEQFF.

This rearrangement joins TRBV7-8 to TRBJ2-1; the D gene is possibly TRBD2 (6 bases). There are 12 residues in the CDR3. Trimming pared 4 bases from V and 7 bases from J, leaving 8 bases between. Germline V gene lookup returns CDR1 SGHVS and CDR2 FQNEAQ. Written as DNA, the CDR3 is TGTGCCAGCAGCTCCGGAGGGAATGAGCAGTTCTTC. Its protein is CASSSGGNEQFF.

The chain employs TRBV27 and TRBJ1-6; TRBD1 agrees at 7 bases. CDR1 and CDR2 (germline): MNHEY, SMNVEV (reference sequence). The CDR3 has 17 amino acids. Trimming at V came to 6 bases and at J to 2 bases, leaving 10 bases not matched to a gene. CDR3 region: CASSDIAGTAYNSPLHF. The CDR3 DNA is TGTGCCAGCAGCGACATCGCCGGGACAGCCTATAATTCACCCCTCCACTTT.

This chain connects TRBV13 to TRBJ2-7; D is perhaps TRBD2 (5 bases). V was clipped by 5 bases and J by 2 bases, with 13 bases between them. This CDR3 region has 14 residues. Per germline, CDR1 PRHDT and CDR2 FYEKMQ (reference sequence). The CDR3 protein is CASSLRLTPYEQYF. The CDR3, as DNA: TGTGCCAGCAGCCTCAGACTAACCCCCTACGAGCAGTACTTC. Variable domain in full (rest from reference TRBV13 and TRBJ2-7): AAGVIQSPRHLIKEKRETATLKCYPIPRHDTVYWYQQGPGQDPQFLISFYEKMQSDKGSIPDRFSAQQFSDYHSELNMSSLELGDSALYFCASSLRLTPYEQYFGPGTRLTVT.

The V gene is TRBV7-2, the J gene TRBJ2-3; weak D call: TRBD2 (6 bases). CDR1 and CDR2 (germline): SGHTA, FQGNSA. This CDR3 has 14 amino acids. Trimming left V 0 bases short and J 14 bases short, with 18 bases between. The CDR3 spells CASSLALGPTSLYF. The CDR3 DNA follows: TGTGCCAGCAGCTTAGCGTTAGGCCCCACTAGCTTGTATTTT.

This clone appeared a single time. CDR3 in DNA: TGTGCCTGGAGTAGGGGGGCTGGCACCGGGGAGCTGTTTTTT. Translating it yields CAWSRGAGTGELFF. The V call is TRBV30, the J call TRBJ2-2; D assignment may be TRBD1 or TRBD2 (6 bases each). The CDR3 is made up of 14 amino acids. CDR1 GTSNPN and CDR2 SVGIG come from the germline V gene (reference sequence). Trimming took 2 bases from V and 4 from J, leaving 11 bases between them.

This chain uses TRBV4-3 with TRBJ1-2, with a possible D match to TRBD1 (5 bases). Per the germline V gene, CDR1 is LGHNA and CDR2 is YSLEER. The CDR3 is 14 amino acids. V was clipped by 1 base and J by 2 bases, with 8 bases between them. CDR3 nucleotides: TGCGCCAGCAGCCAAGGCAGGGAAAACTATGGCTACACCTTC. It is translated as CASSQGRENYGYTF.

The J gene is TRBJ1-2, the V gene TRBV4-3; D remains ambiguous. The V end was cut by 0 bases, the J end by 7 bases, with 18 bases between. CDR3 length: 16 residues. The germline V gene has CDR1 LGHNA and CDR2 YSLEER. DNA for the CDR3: TGCGCCAGCAGCCAAGATATATTCGGATCACGATTTGGCTACACCTTC. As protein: CASSQDIFGSRFGYTF.

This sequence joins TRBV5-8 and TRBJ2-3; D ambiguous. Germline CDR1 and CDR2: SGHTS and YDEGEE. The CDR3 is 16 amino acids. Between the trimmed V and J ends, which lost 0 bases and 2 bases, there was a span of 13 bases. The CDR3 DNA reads TGTGCCAGCAGCTTGGGTTTAGCTGGCAACACAGATACGCAGTATTTT. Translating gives CASSLGLAGNTDTQYF.

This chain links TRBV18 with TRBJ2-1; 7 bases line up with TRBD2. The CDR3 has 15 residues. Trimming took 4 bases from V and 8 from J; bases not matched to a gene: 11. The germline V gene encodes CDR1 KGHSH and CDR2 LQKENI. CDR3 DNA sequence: TGTGCCAGCTCACTGAATCCTGGTAGCGGGCATGAGCAGTTCTTC. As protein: CASSLNPGSGHEQFF.